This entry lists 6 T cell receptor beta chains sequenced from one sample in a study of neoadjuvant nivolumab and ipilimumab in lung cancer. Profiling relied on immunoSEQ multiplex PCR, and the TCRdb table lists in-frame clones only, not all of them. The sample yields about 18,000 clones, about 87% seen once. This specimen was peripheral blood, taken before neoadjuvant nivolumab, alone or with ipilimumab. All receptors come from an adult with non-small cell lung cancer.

CDR3 amino acids: CASRPGSGGQYEQYF. The DNA of the CDR3 is TGTGCCAGCAGGCCGGGGTCCGGGGGTCAGTACGAGCAGTACTTC. The chain carries TRBV6-1 and TRBJ2-7; the D gene is possibly TRBD2 (6 bases). The CDR3 sequence is 15 residues long. Germline CDR1 is MNHNS and CDR2 is SASEGT. V shed 6 bases and J shed 4 bases, with 19 bases lying between them.

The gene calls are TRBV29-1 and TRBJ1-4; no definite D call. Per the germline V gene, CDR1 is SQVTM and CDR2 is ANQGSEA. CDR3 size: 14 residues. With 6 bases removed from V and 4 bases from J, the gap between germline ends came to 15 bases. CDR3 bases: TGCAGCGTGGGATCCCCGGGAAATAATGAAAAACTGTTTTTT. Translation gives CSVGSPGNNEKLFF.

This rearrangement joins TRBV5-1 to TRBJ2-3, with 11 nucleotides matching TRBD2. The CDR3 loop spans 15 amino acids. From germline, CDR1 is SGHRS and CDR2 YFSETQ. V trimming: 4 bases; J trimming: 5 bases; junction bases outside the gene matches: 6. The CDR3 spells CASSLVGLAGDTQYF. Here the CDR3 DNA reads TGCGCCAGCAGCCTTGTCGGACTAGCGGGAGATACGCAGTATTTT.

For the CDR3, the DNA is TGCGCCAGCAGCTTGTCGGGCGCCTACGAGCAGTACTTC. This translates into CASSLSGAYEQYF. V is TRBV5-1 and J is TRBJ2-7; D unclear. The CDR3 is made up of 13 amino acids. Per germline, CDR1 SGHRS and CDR2 YFSETQ. Deletions cut 1 base from V and 2 bases from J, with 7 bases between.

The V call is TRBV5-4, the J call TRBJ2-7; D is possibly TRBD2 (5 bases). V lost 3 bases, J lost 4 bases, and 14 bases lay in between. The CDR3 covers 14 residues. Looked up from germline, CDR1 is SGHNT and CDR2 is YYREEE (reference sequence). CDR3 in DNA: TGTGCCAGCAGCTCCGGGAATAACTGGTACGAGCAGTACTTC. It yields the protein CASSSGNNWYEQYF.

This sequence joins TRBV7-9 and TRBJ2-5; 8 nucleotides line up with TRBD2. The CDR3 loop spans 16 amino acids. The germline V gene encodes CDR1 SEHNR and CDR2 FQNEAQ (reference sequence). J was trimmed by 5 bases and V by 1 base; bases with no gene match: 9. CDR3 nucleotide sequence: TGTGCCAGCAGCTTAGTAGCGGGATCGGTTGGGGAGACCCAGTACTTC. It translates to CASSLVAGSVGETQYF.